Listed below are T cell receptor beta chains from one sample, sequenced in a study of cytomegalovirus exposure and HLA in healthy donors. Assay used: immunoSEQ multiplex PCR; TCRdb lists only in-frame clones, some missing. Here the sample spans around 140,000 clones, over 80% being singletons. The sample taken for sequencing was PBMCs. Every receptor here comes from a man in his forties or fifties in good health and CMV-seronegative. CDR3s include the opening cysteine and the closing phenylalanine or tryptophan. D genes are given only for firm matches. Part of the rows lack a size; the others show once, few, many or a class for expanded clones.

clone size,D gene,V gene,CDR3 length,J gene,CDR3 protein,CDR3 DNA
-,-,TRBV9,15,TRBJ2-5,CASSRGGGPEGTQYF,TGTGCCAGCAGCAGGGGGGGCGGGCCCGAGGGGACCCAGTACTTC
-,TRBD1,TRBV5-1,15,TRBJ1-3,CASSASGTVGNTIYF,TGCGCCAGCAGCGCCTCCGGGACAGTTGGAAACACCATATATTTT
-,TRBD1,TRBV5-6,14,TRBJ2-7,CASKRGQGSYEQYF,TGTGCCAGCAAGAGGGGACAGGGGAGTTACGAGCAGTACTTC
-,-,TRBV28,16,TRBJ1-2,CASSSPGTSFNYGYTF,TGTGCCAGCAGTTCTCCCGGGACATCCTTTAACTATGGCTACACCTTC
-,-,TRBV14,13,TRBJ1-2,CASSQQGYYGYTF,TGTGCCAGCAGCCAACAGGGGTACTATGGCTACACCTTC
-,-,TRBV9,14,TRBJ1-1,CASSVVPGDTEAFF,TGTGCCAGCAGCGTAGTCCCAGGGGACACTGAAGCTTTCTTT
-,TRBD1,TRBV29-1,13,TRBJ1-2,CSAVQGAGYGYTF,TGCAGCGCCGTTCAGGGGGCGGGCTATGGCTACACCTTC
-,-,TRBV19,15,TRBJ1-2,CASSIGQGSYYGYTF,TGTGCCAGTAGTATTGGTCAGGGATCCTACTATGGCTACACCTTC
-,TRBD1,TRBV5-1,15,TRBJ2-5,CASSSYAGGQETQYF,TGCGCCAGCAGCTCCTACGCAGGGGGCCAAGAGACCCAGTACTTC
-,-,TRBV5-6,13,TRBJ2-7,CAGSPGVRNEQYF,TGTGCCGGCAGCCCGGGAGTCCGGAACGAGCAGTACTTC
-,TRBD2,TRBV10-3,17,TRBJ2-1,CAIRPTGLAGVVDEQFF,TGTGCCATCAGGCCCACGGGACTAGCGGGAGTGGTCGATGAGCAGTTCTTC
-,-,TRBV5-4,15,TRBJ1-2,CASSLNTAINYGYTF,TGTGCCAGCAGCTTGAACACAGCAATTAACTATGGCTACACCTTC
-,-,TRBV5-1,13,TRBJ2-7,CASSEGGGYEQYF,TGCGCCAGCAGCGAGGGAGGGGGTTACGAGCAGTACTTC
-,TRBD2,TRBV5-1,15,TRBJ2-7,CASSPRTSGGNEQYF,TGCGCCAGCAGCCCCAGGACTAGCGGGGGTAACGAGCAGTACTTC
-,-,TRBV30,14,TRBJ2-7,CAWSKGRGAYEQYF,TGTGCCTGGAGTAAGGGCAGGGGAGCCTACGAGCAGTACTTC
-,TRBD2,TRBV9,15,TRBJ2-7,CASSEGLAGSYEQYF,TGTGCCAGCAGCGAGGGACTAGCGGGGTCCTACGAGCAGTACTTC
-,-,TRBV14,13,TRBJ2-5,CASSQGSQETQYF,TGTGCCAGCAGCCAAGGCAGCCAAGAGACCCAGTACTTC
-,-,TRBV4-3,16,TRBJ2-1,CASSQDLLVAYNEQFF,TGCGCCAGCAGCCAAGATCTACTGGTGGCCTACAATGAGCAGTTCTTC
-,-,TRBV7-2,16,TRBJ1-2,CASSLGSGLDAYGYTF,TGTGCCAGCAGCTTAGGATCCGGGTTGGATGCCTATGGCTACACCTTC
-,-,TRBV5-1,15,TRBJ1-4,CASSLGWGANEKLFF,TGCGCCAGCAGCTTGGGCTGGGGAGCTAATGAAAAACTGTTTTTT
-,-,TRBV7-2,14,TRBJ2-1,CASSFLSSYNEQFF,TGTGCCAGCAGCTTCTTGAGCTCCTACAATGAGCAGTTCTTC
-,TRBD2,TRBV7-2,13,TRBJ2-1,CATALSREYEQFF,TGTGCCACCGCCCTCTCGCGGGAGTATGAGCAGTTCTTC
-,-,TRBV19,14,TRBJ1-2,CASSSSGTIYGYTF,TGTGCCAGTAGCTCCTCCGGGACTATCTATGGCTACACCTTC
-,-,TRBV11-3,19,TRBJ2-2,CASSKRRGQESENTGELFF,TGTGCCAGCAGCAAGAGACGGGGACAAGAGTCCGAGAACACCGGGGAGCTGTTTTTT
-,TRBD1,TRBV19,14,TRBJ1-2,CASSTQGSNYGYTF,TGTGCCAGTAGTACACAGGGGTCTAACTATGGCTACACCTTC
-,-,TRBV7-8,12,TRBJ2-1,CASSLWRNEQFF,TGTGCCAGCAGCTTGTGGAGGAATGAGCAGTTCTTC
-,TRBD1,TRBV5-1,14,TRBJ2-7,CASSTSDRGDEQYF,TGCGCCAGCAGCACCTCGGACAGGGGGGACGAGCAGTACTTC
-,-,TRBV6-1,15,TRBJ1-5,CASSEISYSNQPQHF,TGTGCCAGCAGTGAAATCAGTTATAGCAATCAGCCCCAGCATTTT
-,TRBD2,TRBV9,16,TRBJ2-1,CASSVGLASTYNEQFF,TGTGCCAGCAGCGTAGGACTAGCGAGTACCTACAATGAGCAGTTCTTC
few,TRBD2,TRBV4-2,16,TRBJ2-7,CASSQGVAGATYEQYF,TGTGCCAGCAGCCAAGGGGTAGCGGGAGCCACCTACGAGCAGTACTTC
-,-,TRBV14,15,TRBJ2-5,CASSRDTLYQETQYF,TGTGCCAGCAGCCGGGACACTCTGTACCAAGAGACCCAGTACTTC
-,-,TRBV7-9,14,TRBJ2-7,CASSAPGLSYEQYF,TGTGCCAGCAGCGCCCCGGGACTCTCCTACGAGCAGTACTTC
-,TRBD1,TRBV2,15,TRBJ1-5,CASSPGQGQNQPQHF,TGTGCCAGCAGCCCGGGACAGGGGCAGAATCAGCCCCAGCATTTT
few,TRBD1,TRBV7-2,14,TRBJ1-4,CASSSDRGEGKLFF,TGTGCCAGCAGCTCGGACAGGGGAGAGGGAAAACTGTTTTTT
-,TRBD1,TRBV9,18,TRBJ2-2,CASSPSGDRVSGTGELFF,TGTGCCAGCAGCCCGAGCGGGGACAGGGTTTCTGGAACCGGGGAGCTGTTTTTT
-,-,TRBV2,13,TRBJ1-4,CASRGGAFEKLFF,TGTGCCAGCAGAGGGGGGGCGTTTGAAAAACTGTTTTTT
-,-,TRBV5-1,13,TRBJ1-6,CASRRDSNSPLHF,TGCGCCAGCAGGCGGGATAGTAATTCACCCCTCCACTTT
-,-,TRBV2,15,TRBJ1-4,CASRVTGATNEKLFF,TGTGCCAGCAGAGTAACCGGTGCAACTAATGAAAAACTGTTTTTT
-,-,TRBV30,15,TRBJ2-7,CAWSVGGQNPYEQYF,TGTGCCTGGAGTGTAGGTGGACAGAACCCCTACGAGCAGTACTTC
few,TRBD2,TRBV7-2,16,TRBJ2-1,CASSSSPGLAVHEQFF,TGTGCCAGCAGCTCCTCACCGGGACTAGCTGTTCATGAGCAGTTCTTC
-,-,TRBV28,15,TRBJ2-3,CASASITGSTDTQYF,TGTGCCAGCGCGTCAATAACTGGTAGCACAGATACGCAGTATTTT
-,TRBD1,TRBV27,14,TRBJ2-2,CASSLGTGIGELFF,TGTGCCAGCAGTTTGGGGACAGGGATCGGGGAGCTGTTTTTT
-,-,TRBV19,13,TRBJ1-4,CASRPQGNEKLFF,TGTGCCAGTAGGCCCCAGGGGAATGAAAAACTGTTTTTT
-,-,TRBV5-6,16,TRBJ2-3,CASSLEGQLNTDTQYF,TGTGCCAGCAGCCTAGAAGGACAGTTAAACACAGATACGCAGTATTTT
once,TRBD1,TRBV5-1,15,TRBJ1-5,CASSSGTGGGQPQHF,TGCGCCAGCAGTTCCGGGACAGGGGGCGGTCAGCCCCAGCATTTT
once,TRBD2,TRBV11-1,17,TRBJ2-3,CASSLAVAGDSPDTQYF,TGTGCCAGCAGCTTAGCTGTAGCGGGAGATTCCCCAGATACGCAGTATTTT
-,-,TRBV5-1,15,TRBJ1-6,CASRYLSSYNSPLHF,TGCGCCAGCAGGTATCTAAGCTCCTATAATTCACCCCTCCACTTT
-,TRBD1,TRBV18,15,TRBJ1-1,CASSPTGQENTEAFF,TGTGCCAGCTCACCAACGGGACAGGAGAACACTGAAGCTTTCTTT
-,-,TRBV7-8,11,TRBJ2-7,CASRHNYEQYF,TGTGCCAGCAGACATAACTACGAGCAGTACTTC
-,TRBD1,TRBV5-4,14,TRBJ2-5,CASTSRGPQETQYF,TGTGCCAGCACCAGTAGGGGGCCCCAAGAGACCCAGTACTTC
-,TRBD2,TRBV7-7,16,TRBJ2-1,CASSLEASGDYNEQFF,TGTGCTAGCAGCTTAGAGGCTAGCGGAGACTACAATGAGCAGTTCTTC
-,TRBD2,TRBV2,19,TRBJ2-3,CATEGGGISGRAIADTQYF,TGTGCCACAGAAGGGGGGGGAATTAGCGGGAGGGCCATCGCAGATACGCAGTATTTT
-,-,TRBV28,16,TRBJ2-2,CASSPTKRSYTGELFF,TGTGCCAGCAGCCCAACCAAGCGGAGCTACACCGGGGAGCTGTTTTTT
-,TRBD1,TRBV10-3,14,TRBJ2-7,CASTMTGNTYEQYF,TGTGCCTCGACTATGACAGGGAATACTTACGAGCAGTACTTC
-,-,TRBV27,14,TRBJ1-1,CASSLFGVGTEAFF,TGTGCCAGCAGTTTATTCGGGGTTGGCACTGAAGCTTTCTTT